This T cell receptor beta chain was captured by sequencing in a study of blood T cell repertoires in COVID-19. Study overall: COVID-19 samples, acute and convalescent, were from the United States, Italy and Spain. From T cells, B-cell-depleted T cells, or PBMCs came the material, which was cDNA or gDNA.

V shed 2 bases and J shed 2 bases, with 12 bases lying between them. The germline gives CDR1 SGHAT, CDR2 FQNNGV. The CDR3 is 15 residues long. Sequenced by immunoSEQ multiplex PCR; TCRdb stores in-frame clones only, minus some. The sample gives about 250,000 clones, about 83% of which show up once; roughly 5.7% is in the top ten. This TCR came from a man of 80 years or more with acute or convalescent COVID-19. Sequenced: peripheral blood. This chain uses TRBV11-2 with TRBJ1-2, with a possible D match to TRBD1 (5 bases). The CDR3 coding sequence is TGTGCCAGCAGCTTAAGGGAGGGGTGGAACTATGGCTACACCTTC. This codes for CASSLREGWNYGYTF. The variable domain in full, completed from reference TRBV11-2 and TRBJ1-2, reads EAGVAQSPRYKIIEKRQSVAFWCNPISGHATLYWYQQILGQGPKLLIQFQNNGVVDDSQLPKDRFSAERLKGVDSTLKIQPAKLEDSAVYLCASSLREGWNYGYTFGSGTRLTVV.